This T cell receptor beta chain was obtained from a study of blood T cell repertoires in COVID-19. The overall study: From the United States, Italy and Spain came samples of acute and convalescent COVID-19. PBMCs, B-cell-depleted T cells, or T cells provided the cDNA or gDNA that made up the material.

Trimming pared 5 bases from V and 8 bases from J, leaving 12 bases between. Per the germline V gene, CDR1 is MNHEY and CDR2 is SVGAGI. The CDR3 runs 12 residues. In the original workflow: Reference gene primers were amplified, and this amplification served to estimate nucleated cell counts. The data were produced by immunoSEQ multiplex PCR, yet TCRdb's version contains in-frame clones alone and is incomplete. The V and J calls and clone size are taken from that table; D and trimming were inferred from the DNA. The table has 110,000 or so clones, about four fifths seen once; the top ten hold roughly 8%.

The TCR sequence derives from a woman between 40 and 55 years old with acute or convalescent COVID-19. The chain joins TRBV6-5 to TRBJ1-1, with a weak D call TRBD1 (6 bases). Sequences were obtained from peripheral blood. CDR3 sequence reads: CASSPGTSEAFF. As DNA, the CDR3 is TGTGCCAGCAGTCCCGGGACATCGGAAGCTTTCTTT.